This T cell receptor beta chain was identified during a study of T cells expressing NK-cell markers. Regarding the study as a whole: Over 5 donors showed dominant NKG2C+ clonotypes comprising about 1.0-8% of their CD8+ T cells.

On this clonotype itself: The antigen remains unidentified.

Reprocessing the 5' RACE reads, TCRdb reports a single entry for every CDR3 protein and omits DNA. This sample's clone table lists 250,000 to 300,000 distinct CDR3 sequences. Germline V CDR1 and CDR2: SGHRS, YFSETQ. CDR3 length equals 14 residues. What was sequenced was blood T cells: a sorted CD56 or NKG2C T cell subset, CD4+ or CD8+ T cells, or bulk PBMC T cells (not recorded which). The rearrangement uses TRBV5-1 and TRBJ2-1; no DNA is available, so the TRBD2 call from TCRdb remains unchecked. The sequence derives from a woman aged 18 to 75 in good health. CDR3 region: CATSAGSSYNEQFF.